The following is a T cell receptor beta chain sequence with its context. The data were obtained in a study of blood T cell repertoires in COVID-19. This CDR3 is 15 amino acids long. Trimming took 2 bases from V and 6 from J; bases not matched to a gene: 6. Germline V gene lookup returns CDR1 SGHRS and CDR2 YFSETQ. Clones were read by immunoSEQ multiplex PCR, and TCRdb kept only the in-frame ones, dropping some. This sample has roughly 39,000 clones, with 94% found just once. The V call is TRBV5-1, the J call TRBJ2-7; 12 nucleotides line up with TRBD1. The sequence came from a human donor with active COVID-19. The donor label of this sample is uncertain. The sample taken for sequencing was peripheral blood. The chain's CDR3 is CASSFYPGQGAEQYF. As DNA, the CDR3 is TGCGCCAGCAGCTTTTACCCGGGACAGGGGGCCGAGCAGTACTTC.